These T cell receptor beta chains were read from a single sample in a study of T cell repertoires in cytomegalovirus infection. These receptors lack a known antigen. One entry per CDR3 protein, called by TCRdb with MiXCR from the reads. This table has fewer than 200,000 distinct CDR3 sequences, roughly 21% appearing once. The starting material was CD8+ T cells from cultured PBMCs, obtained from culture after CMV antigen stimulation. The receptors stem from a human donor in good health (CMV status not recorded). Some clones in this sample may be carry-over from other donors' samples. The CDR3 runs from the conserved cysteine through the conserved F or W. The order of the fields is D gene, V gene, CDR3 length, J gene, CDR3 protein. A D gene is named only where the DNA matches it firmly.

d_call: TRBD1
v_call: TRBV11-2
cdr3_length: 19
j_call: TRBJ2-3
cdr3_aa: CASSSRGGDRGNSTDTQYF

d_call: TRBD1
v_call: TRBV12-3/TRBV12-4
cdr3_length: 15
j_call: TRBJ2-7
cdr3_aa: CASSFLGQGAHEQYF

d_call: TRBD2
v_call: TRBV7-8
cdr3_length: 19
j_call: TRBJ2-1
cdr3_aa: CASSPLSASGGVLLDEQFF

d_call: TRBD2
v_call: TRBV7-8
cdr3_length: 18
j_call: TRBJ2-7
cdr3_aa: CASSSLRGLAGSDYEQYF

d_call: .
v_call: TRBV7-9
cdr3_length: 13
j_call: TRBJ2-4
cdr3_aa: CASSSDSVDIQYF

d_call: .
v_call: TRBV7-2
cdr3_length: 14
j_call: TRBJ1-3
cdr3_aa: CASSLRGAGNTIYF

d_call: TRBD2
v_call: TRBV7-2
cdr3_length: 16
j_call: TRBJ2-3
cdr3_aa: CASSLRLAGATDTQYF

d_call: TRBD1
v_call: TRBV7-2
cdr3_length: 14
j_call: TRBJ1-1
cdr3_aa: CASTLTGDYTEAFF

d_call: .
v_call: TRBV7-2
cdr3_length: 13
j_call: TRBJ1-1
cdr3_aa: CASSPPPGTEAFF

d_call: .
v_call: TRBV14
cdr3_length: 14
j_call: TRBJ1-5
cdr3_aa: CASSHGGAYQPQHF

d_call: .
v_call: TRBV4-1
cdr3_length: 14
j_call: TRBJ1-4
cdr3_aa: CASSHGGGKEKLFF

d_call: .
v_call: TRBV12-3/TRBV12-4
cdr3_length: 13
j_call: TRBJ2-1
cdr3_aa: CASSFKGPNEQFF

d_call: .
v_call: TRBV6-5
cdr3_length: 16
j_call: TRBJ2-2
cdr3_aa: CASTKPPGASTGELFF

d_call: .
v_call: TRBV7-6
cdr3_length: 15
j_call: TRBJ2-1
cdr3_aa: CASSPRWSQGNEQFF

d_call: .
v_call: TRBV12-3/TRBV12-4
cdr3_length: 15
j_call: TRBJ1-6
cdr3_aa: CASSSWPRGNSPLHF